This T cell receptor beta chain was profiled in a study of blood T cells in healthy people across ages. Study-wide points: Older age coincided with a roughly linear decline in TCR beta diversity per million T cells. What prevented conclusive comparison of naive and antigen-experienced cells was that PBMCs were unsorted. The diversity estimates, figures obtained from one million T cells, were considered underestimates.

The CDR3 has 15 amino acids. CDR1 SGHAT and CDR2 FQNNGV come from the germline V gene. The V and J ends lost 2 bases and 8 bases, in that order; junction bases with no gene match: 9. Roughly 10 milliliters of peripheral blood were drawn from each donor. This clonotype was recorded many times. Its antigen is undetermined. A J-beta primer mix and a sample-barcoded 5' primer were used in a second PCR of roughly 7 to 12 cycles. One entry per CDR3 protein results from TCRdb running MiXCR on the 5' RACE reads. Found here are 600,000 to 800,000 distinct CDR3 sequences, over 40% of them singletons; the top ten hold 13%.

This sequence joins TRBV11-2 and TRBJ2-3; TRBD1 agrees at 8 bases. Sequenced material: blood. This receptor was identified in a woman aged 80 or over in good health. CDR3 DNA sequence: TGTGCCAGCAGCTTACTGCAGGGGGCTGTGGTTACGCAGTATTTT. Residues: CASSLLQGAVVTQYF.